This T cell receptor beta chain was identified in a study of regulatory T cells in long-lasting Graves disease listed by TCRdb under 2021. About the study as a whole: Patients with newly diagnosed Graves' disease had been on antithyroid drugs for under 3 months. Patients with persistent Graves' disease were compared with patients with newly diagnosed Graves' disease using TCR sequencing and RNA sequencing of peripheral blood. The study was registered as a clinical trial and conducted in China. TCR sequencing covered around 13 persistent and roughly 20 newly diagnosed Graves' disease patients, around 33 samples in total.

The library came from multiplex PCR. Sequencing relied on an Illumina HiSeq 4000. CDR3 regions were amplified by Arm-PCR with iRepertoire HTBI primers to construct TCR beta libraries. Before sequencing, the PCR products underwent gel purification. Per the authors' processing: Gene usage analysis of CDR3 amino acid clonotypes used the roughly 60 TRBV and more than 13 TRBJ segments found across samples. Filtered high-quality paired reads were merged into contigs using COPE and FqMerger. Contigs were aligned with BLAST to IMGT TRBV, TRBD and TRBJ reference genes, and CDR3 was defined per IMGT. Any clonotype with a frequency above 0.1% was counted as a highly expanded clone. Repertoire diversity was measured by Shannon entropy, and V-J evenness by the Gini coefficient. Clonotypes shared by more than one individual were considered public. TCRdb reworked the public reads: Q25 trimming with fastp, MiXCR clone assembly, productive beta chains retained. One record per CDR3 amino acid sequence lists the most common genes and DNA. It is TCRdb's table, rather than the study itself, that gives the V and J calls and clone size. The sample table records around 500,000 distinct CDR3 sequences; more than 10% of these occur just once. The ten largest clones take up roughly 8.9% of the sample.

Trimming removed 4 bases from V and 7 bases from J; the gene matches leave 15 bases unexplained. Looking up the germline V gene yields CDR1 MNHEY and CDR2 SVGAGI. The CDR3 numbers 16 residues from cysteine through phenylalanine. Left in the record is the CDR3 DNA by itself, 48 bases read in frame from the first base. The sample's time point label is to be understood as: newly diagnosed GD, antithyroid drugs for less than 3 months. For both TCR sequencing and RNA sequencing, RNA was extracted from PBMCs in TRIzol. The diagnosis of Graves' disease was made according to American Thyroid Association guidelines. Patients were recruited from an endocrinology department in Xi'an, China. From each patient, approximately 10 milliliters of peripheral blood was collected into an EDTA anticoagulant tube. Ficoll Paque Plus density gradient separation was used to isolate PBMCs, and no further T cell sorting was performed. An Agilent 2100 Bioanalyzer and agarose gel were used to assess RNA quality, and a NanoDrop 2000 was used to measure RNA concentration.

Study-wide conclusions, independent of this receptor: The small sample size was acknowledged by the authors as a limitation that may reduce accuracy. Lower TCR Shannon entropy and fewer highly expanded clones were observed in persistent Graves' disease patients than in newly diagnosed patients, which suggested clonal expansion. Sequencing and analysis were restricted to the TCR beta chain. A larger number of public clonotypes was shared among persistent patients (around 2,700) than among newly diagnosed patients (around 870). Persistent disease showed preferential use of TRBV28, TRBJ1-2 and TRBJ2-5, whereas newly diagnosed disease favored TRBV20-1 and TRBJ2-1. The study examined only peripheral blood because the primary lesion, thyroid tissue, could not be accessed.

This clonotype was seen repeatedly, ten times or more. Its target antigen remains unknown. No base quality values were provided; no much bigger clone lies one nucleotide off. This sample also belongs to another study, concerning T cells in Graves' hyperthyroidism and ophthalmopathy. In that second paper, the authors write: A patient counted as having stable Graves' hyperthyroidism if no progression to ophthalmopathy occurred over 18 months of follow-up. Hyperthyroidism patients were newly diagnosed, had a disease duration of under 2 months, and were aged 18 to 65 years. The study excluded patients with uncontrolled infections, other autoimmune diseases, pregnancy or lactation. Diagnoses were based on clinical symptoms, serum thyroxine and TRAb, thyroid ultrasound and orbital computed tomography. A first-round RT-PCR of the TCR CDR3 used the HTBI primer set with the Qiagen OneStep RT-PCR kit. Most expanded thyroid clonotypes (frequency above 0.001) were also found in blood, which suggests that blood repertoires may mirror thyroid immune responses. A model built on a 13 V-J signature distinguished ophthalmopathy from stable hyperthyroidism, reaching roughly 88% sensitivity and under 84% specificity in cross-validation and 80%/75% in testing. During validation, the model predicted progression to ophthalmopathy a median of approximately six months ahead of onset, with around 71% sensitivity and 72.22% specificity. To identify TCR V-J signatures that set the groups apart, the researchers used a discovery cohort of 90 to 100 patients, made up of under 50 with Graves' ophthalmopathy and about 59 with stable Graves' hyperthyroidism. Prospective prediction of ophthalmopathy was tested in an independent validation cohort consisting of 18 to 20 hyperthyroidism patients and 15 or so patients who later progressed to ophthalmopathy. The 100 or so discovery patients were divided at random into training and test sets in a 7:3 ratio. Thyroid tissue and blood T-cell repertoires from about 6 Graves' hyperthyroidism patients were also compared in the study. Once sampling was done, hyperthyroidism patients were given methimazole at a starting dose of 30 mg daily, whereas ophthalmopathy patients were given high-dose intravenous methylprednisolone. The libraries were constructed in a second round of multiplex PCR and then size-selected and purified. Libraries were sequenced paired-end with 100 bp reads on an Illumina HiSeq2000. SOAPnuke was used to process the raw data, with reads discarded if the reads contained adapters or uncalled bases, had a mean Phred below 15, or lacked an exact constant-primer or identifier match. COPE v1.2.5 was used to merge the high-quality paired reads, and each unique nucleotide sequence was defined as a clonotype. MiTCR v1.1 was used to align clonotypes to the IMGT TRBV, TRBD and TRBJ reference segments. Analysis was restricted to V-J combinations with a frequency above 0.0001, which covered 99% to 99.2% of repertoires. The TCS score was defined as the ratio of F50 (clonal expansion) to E x V (chaos), calculated using BLOSUM62-based TCRdist between CDR3 peptides within each V-J. Welch's t-statistics and random forest reduced around 550 V-J features to 10 to 15, which were used in a naive Bayes classifier (R e1071). No statistical method was used to set the sample size in advance, and investigators knew the group allocation. The paper reports TCR Vbeta CDR3 sequencing of approximately 130 peripheral blood samples: approximately 43 ophthalmopathy, around 80 hyperthyroidism and about 17 progressor patients.

Sequenced material: peripheral blood mononuclear cells (PBMCs), taken at new diagnosis, from a patient treated with antithyroid drugs. The TCR sequence derives from a woman aged 25 to 39 with Graves disease. Donor details come from another sample of the same person, matched by shared clones. The V and J genes are TRBV6-5 and TRBJ1-2, with TRBD1 matching 7 junction bases. The CDR3 protein is CASSSDRASFYGGYTF. The bases read TGTGCCAGCAGTTCCGACAGGGCCTCCTTCTATGGTGGCTACACCTTC.